This entry features one T cell receptor beta chain sequence. The data derive from a study of blood T cell repertoires in COVID-19. Assay: immunoSEQ multiplex PCR; the TCRdb copy retains only in-frame clones and omits some. The table lists 20,000 to 30,000 clones, roughly 89% of them singletons. CDR3 length: 16 amino acids. J lost 1 base, V lost 3 bases, and 4 bases had no gene match. Germline CDR1 PRHDT, CDR2 FYEKMQ (reference sequence). The chain recombines TRBV13 with TRBJ2-3, with 10 bases matching TRBD2. The specimen was peripheral blood. The sequence was collected from a man between 65 and 79 years old with COVID-19, enrolled during active disease. This CDR3 reads CASSFTSGVRTDTQYF. The CDR3 nucleotides are TGTGCCAGCAGCTTCACTAGCGGGGTTCGCACAGATACGCAGTATTTT.